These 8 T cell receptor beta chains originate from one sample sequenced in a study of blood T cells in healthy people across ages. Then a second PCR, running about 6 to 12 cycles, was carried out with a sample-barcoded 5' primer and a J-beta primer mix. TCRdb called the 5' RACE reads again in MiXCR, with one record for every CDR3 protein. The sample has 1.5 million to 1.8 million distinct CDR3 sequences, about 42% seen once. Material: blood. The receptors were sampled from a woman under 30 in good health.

The CDR3 loop is CASSRRLAGVDEQYF. The CDR3 coding sequence is TGTGCCAGCAGCCGACGACTAGCGGGAGTGGATGAGCAGTACTTC. This chain joins TRBV7-2 and TRBJ2-5, with 12 positions matching TRBD2. The trim removed 5 bases at V and 11 bases at J, leaving 12 bases unmatched. Germline CDR1 and CDR2: SGHTA and FQGNSA. The CDR3 is 15 residues long.

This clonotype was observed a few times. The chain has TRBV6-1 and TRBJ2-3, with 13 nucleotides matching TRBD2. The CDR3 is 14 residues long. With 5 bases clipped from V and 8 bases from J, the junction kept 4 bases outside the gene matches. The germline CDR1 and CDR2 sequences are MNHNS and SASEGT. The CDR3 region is CASSWTSGSGTQYF. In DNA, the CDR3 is TGTGCCAGCAGTTGGACTAGCGGGAGTGGTACGCAGTATTTT.

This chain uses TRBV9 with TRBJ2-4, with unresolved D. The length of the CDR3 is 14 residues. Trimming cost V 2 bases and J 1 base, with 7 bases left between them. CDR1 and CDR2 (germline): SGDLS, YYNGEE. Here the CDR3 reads CASSVTWAKNIQYF. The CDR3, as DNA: TGTGCCAGCAGCGTCACGTGGGCCAAAAACATTCAGTACTTC.

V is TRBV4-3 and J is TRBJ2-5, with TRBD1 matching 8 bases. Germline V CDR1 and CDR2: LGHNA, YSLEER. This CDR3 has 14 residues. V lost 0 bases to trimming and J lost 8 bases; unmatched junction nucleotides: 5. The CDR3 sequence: CASSQEGTGSTQYF. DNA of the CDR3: TGCGCCAGCAGCCAAGAGGGGACAGGTAGTACCCAGTACTTC.

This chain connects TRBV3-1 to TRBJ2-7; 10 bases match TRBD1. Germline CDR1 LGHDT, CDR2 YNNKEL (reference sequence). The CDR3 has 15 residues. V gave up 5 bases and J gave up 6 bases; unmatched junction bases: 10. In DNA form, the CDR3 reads TGTGCCAGCAGCACCTCGGGACAGGGGTACCGCGAGCAGTACTTC. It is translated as CASSTSGQGYREQYF.

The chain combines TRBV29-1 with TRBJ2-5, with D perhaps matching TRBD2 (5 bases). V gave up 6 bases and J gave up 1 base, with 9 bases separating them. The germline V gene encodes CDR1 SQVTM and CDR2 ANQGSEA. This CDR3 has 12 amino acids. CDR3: CSVPSSQETQYF. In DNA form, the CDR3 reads TGCAGCGTCCCTAGCTCCCAAGAGACCCAGTACTTC.

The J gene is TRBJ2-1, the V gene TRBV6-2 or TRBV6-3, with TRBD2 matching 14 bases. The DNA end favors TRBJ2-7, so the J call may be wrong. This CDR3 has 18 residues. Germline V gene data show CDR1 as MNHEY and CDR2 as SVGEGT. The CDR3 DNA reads TGTGCCAGCAGTTACCTGGGACTAGCGGGGGATACCTACAATGAGCAGTACTTC. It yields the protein CASSYLGLAGDTYNEQYF.

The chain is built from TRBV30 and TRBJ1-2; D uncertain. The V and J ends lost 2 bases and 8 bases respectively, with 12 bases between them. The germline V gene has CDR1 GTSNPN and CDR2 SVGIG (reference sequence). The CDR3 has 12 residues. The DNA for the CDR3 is TGTGCCTGGAGTTCTACCCTTTTGGGCTACACCTTC. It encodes CAWSSTLLGYTF.